These 14 T cell receptor beta chains were all obtained from the same sample, sequenced in a study of shared clonotypes between healthy human individuals. The table came from immunoSEQ multiplex PCR; TCRdb's copy has only in-frame clones and leaves some out. The table has more than 150,000 clones, approximately 61% seen once; the top ten hold 8.5% to 12%. The material sequenced was memory CD4+ T cells sorted from blood. The subset was: CD45RA-negative fraction. Source of these receptors: a man aged 25 to 40 in good health.

The J gene is TRBJ2-2, the V gene TRBV5-4; D is undetermined. Germline CDR1 SGHNT, CDR2 YYREEE (reference sequence). The CDR3 spans 13 residues. The CDR3 sequence: CGHGVINTGELFF. In DNA form, the CDR3 reads TGTGGACACGGAGTGATAAACACCGGGGAGCTGTTTTTT.

CDR3 DNA: TGTGCCAGCAGCTTAGGGGCGGGCCAGGGTACCGGGGAGCTGTTTTTT. This sequence encodes CASSLGAGQGTGELFF. The V call is TRBV7-6, the J call TRBJ2-2; TRBD1 or TRBD2 may be the D gene (5 bases each). CDR3 length: 16 residues. V lost 1 base and J 5 bases, leaving 14 bases between the germline ends. In germline, CDR1 is SGHVS, CDR2 FNYEAQ.

The chain uses TRBV7-2 and TRBJ2-1; TRBD2 matches at 12 bases. V lost 0 bases to trimming and J lost 9 bases; unmatched junction nucleotides: 6. CDR1 and CDR2 from the germline V gene are SGHTA and FQGNSA. The CDR3 has 16 residues. The CDR3 is CASSLAGTSGSSEQFF. CDR3 DNA sequence: TGTGCCAGCAGCTTAGCGGGGACTAGCGGGTCTAGTGAGCAGTTCTTC.

This clone has just a few counts. The genes are TRBV2 and TRBJ1-5; no definite D call. Between the trimmed V and J ends, which lost 3 bases and 3 bases, there was a span of 9 bases. The germline gives CDR1 SNHLY, CDR2 FYNNEI. The CDR3 extends over 14 amino acids. CDR3 in amino acids: CASSEELDNQPQHF. For the CDR3, the DNA is TGTGCCAGCAGTGAGGAACTGGACAATCAGCCCCAGCATTTT.

The chain uses TRBV4-3 and TRBJ2-3; unclear D gene. In germline, CDR1 is LGHNA, CDR2 YSLEER. Trimming shortened V by 2 bases and J by 2 bases, and 8 bases separated the two germline ends. This CDR3 contains 14 residues. The CDR3: CASSQQRYTDTQYF. CDR3 nucleotides: TGCGCCAGCAGCCAACAGCGTTACACAGATACGCAGTATTTT.

V gene TRBV5-1 combines with J gene TRBJ1-2; no clear D. V shed 4 bases and J shed 5 bases, with 18 bases lying between them. CDR3 length: 15 amino acids. In germline, CDR1 is SGHRS, CDR2 YFSETQ. The CDR3 coding sequence is TGCGCCAGCAGCCCCTACGGACGCGAGGAATATGGCTACACCTTC. As protein: CASSPYGREEYGYTF.

V usage is TRBV9 and J usage is TRBJ1-1; D call uncertain. Trimming took off 0 bases at V and 1 base at J, with 4 bases between the two ends. Germline CDR1 SGDLS, CDR2 YYNGEE. The CDR3 runs 13 residues. CDR3 residues: CASSVGPNTEAFF. CDR3 DNA: TGTGCCAGCAGCGTAGGGCCGAACACTGAAGCTTTCTTT.

In this sample, this clone turned up a few times. V gene TRBV25-1 combines with J gene TRBJ1-3; 7 nucleotides line up with TRBD1. CDR1 and CDR2 (germline): MGHDK, SYGVNS. The CDR3 has 15 residues. Trimming at V came to 3 bases and at J to 5 bases, leaving 7 bases not matched to a gene. DNA for the CDR3: TGTGCCAGCAGTGATACGACAGGGAGACGAAACACCATATATTTT. Residues: CASSDTTGRRNTIYF.

CDR3 region: CASSFYRDKNNEQFF. The CDR3 nucleotides read TGTGCCAGCAGCTTTTACAGGGACAAAAACAATGAGCAGTTCTTC. The chain uses TRBV11-2 and TRBJ2-1, with a tentative D call TRBD1 (6 bases). The V and J ends lost 3 bases and 5 bases respectively, with 14 bases between them. The germline gives CDR1 SGHAT, CDR2 FQNNGV. The CDR3 totals 15 residues. Combining the CDR3 with reference TRBV11-2 and TRBJ2-1 gives the whole variable domain EAGVAQSPRYKIIEKRQSVAFWCNPISGHATLYWYQQILGQGPKLLIQFQNNGVVDDSQLPKDRFSAERLKGVDSTLKIQPAKLEDSAVYLCASSFYRDKNNEQFFGPGTRLTVL.

V gene TRBV9 combines with J gene TRBJ1-3; D is uncertain. Trimming took off 5 bases at V and 0 bases at J, with 9 bases between the two ends. Germline V CDR1 and CDR2: SGDLS, YYNGEE. This CDR3 is 14 amino acids long. The CDR3 loop is CASSSSSSGNTIYF. The CDR3 DNA sequence: TGTGCCAGCAGTTCCAGTTCCTCTGGAAACACCATATATTTT.

This clone has a single count. V is TRBV6-6 and J is TRBJ2-3; D not certain. This CDR3 spans 11 amino acids. CDR1 is MNHNY and CDR2 is SVGAGI in the germline V gene (reference sequence). V was trimmed by 8 bases and J by 2 bases, leaving 5 bases between them. The CDR3 sequence is CASAFTDTQYF. In DNA form, the CDR3 reads TGTGCCAGCGCATTCACAGATACGCAGTATTTT.

This clone showed up just a few times. V gene TRBV7-8 combines with J gene TRBJ2-5; 7 bases fit TRBD2. The length of the CDR3 is 15 residues. Trimming removed 5 bases from V and 5 bases from J; junction bases left unmatched: 11. Germline-derived CDR1 and CDR2 are SGHVS and FQNEAQ. CDR3 nucleotide sequence: TGTGCCAGCAGCCCAGCGGGAACCCCGAGTGAGACCCAGTACTTC. Translating it yields CASSPAGTPSETQYF.

The J gene is TRBJ2-3, the V gene TRBV5-1; D unresolved. The CDR3 contains 13 residues. The germline V and J ends were trimmed by 4 bases and 2 bases, with 8 bases remaining between them. Germline V gives CDR1 SGHRS, CDR2 YFSETQ. Here the CDR3 DNA reads TGCGCCAGCAGCCCCGACAACACAGATACGCAGTATTTT. This encodes CASSPDNTDTQYF.

This clone was detected ten times or more. The chain employs TRBV6-5 and TRBJ2-1; 9 nucleotides agree with TRBD2. The V segment lost 2 bases and the J segment 7 bases; nucleotides outside the gene matches: 9. CDR1 and CDR2 from the germline V gene are MNHEY and SVGAGI. The CDR3 extends over 16 amino acids. CDR3 nucleotides: TGTGCCAGCAGTTACCCGACTGGCGGGAGGGGGAATGAGCAGTTCTTC. Its translation is CASSYPTGGRGNEQFF.